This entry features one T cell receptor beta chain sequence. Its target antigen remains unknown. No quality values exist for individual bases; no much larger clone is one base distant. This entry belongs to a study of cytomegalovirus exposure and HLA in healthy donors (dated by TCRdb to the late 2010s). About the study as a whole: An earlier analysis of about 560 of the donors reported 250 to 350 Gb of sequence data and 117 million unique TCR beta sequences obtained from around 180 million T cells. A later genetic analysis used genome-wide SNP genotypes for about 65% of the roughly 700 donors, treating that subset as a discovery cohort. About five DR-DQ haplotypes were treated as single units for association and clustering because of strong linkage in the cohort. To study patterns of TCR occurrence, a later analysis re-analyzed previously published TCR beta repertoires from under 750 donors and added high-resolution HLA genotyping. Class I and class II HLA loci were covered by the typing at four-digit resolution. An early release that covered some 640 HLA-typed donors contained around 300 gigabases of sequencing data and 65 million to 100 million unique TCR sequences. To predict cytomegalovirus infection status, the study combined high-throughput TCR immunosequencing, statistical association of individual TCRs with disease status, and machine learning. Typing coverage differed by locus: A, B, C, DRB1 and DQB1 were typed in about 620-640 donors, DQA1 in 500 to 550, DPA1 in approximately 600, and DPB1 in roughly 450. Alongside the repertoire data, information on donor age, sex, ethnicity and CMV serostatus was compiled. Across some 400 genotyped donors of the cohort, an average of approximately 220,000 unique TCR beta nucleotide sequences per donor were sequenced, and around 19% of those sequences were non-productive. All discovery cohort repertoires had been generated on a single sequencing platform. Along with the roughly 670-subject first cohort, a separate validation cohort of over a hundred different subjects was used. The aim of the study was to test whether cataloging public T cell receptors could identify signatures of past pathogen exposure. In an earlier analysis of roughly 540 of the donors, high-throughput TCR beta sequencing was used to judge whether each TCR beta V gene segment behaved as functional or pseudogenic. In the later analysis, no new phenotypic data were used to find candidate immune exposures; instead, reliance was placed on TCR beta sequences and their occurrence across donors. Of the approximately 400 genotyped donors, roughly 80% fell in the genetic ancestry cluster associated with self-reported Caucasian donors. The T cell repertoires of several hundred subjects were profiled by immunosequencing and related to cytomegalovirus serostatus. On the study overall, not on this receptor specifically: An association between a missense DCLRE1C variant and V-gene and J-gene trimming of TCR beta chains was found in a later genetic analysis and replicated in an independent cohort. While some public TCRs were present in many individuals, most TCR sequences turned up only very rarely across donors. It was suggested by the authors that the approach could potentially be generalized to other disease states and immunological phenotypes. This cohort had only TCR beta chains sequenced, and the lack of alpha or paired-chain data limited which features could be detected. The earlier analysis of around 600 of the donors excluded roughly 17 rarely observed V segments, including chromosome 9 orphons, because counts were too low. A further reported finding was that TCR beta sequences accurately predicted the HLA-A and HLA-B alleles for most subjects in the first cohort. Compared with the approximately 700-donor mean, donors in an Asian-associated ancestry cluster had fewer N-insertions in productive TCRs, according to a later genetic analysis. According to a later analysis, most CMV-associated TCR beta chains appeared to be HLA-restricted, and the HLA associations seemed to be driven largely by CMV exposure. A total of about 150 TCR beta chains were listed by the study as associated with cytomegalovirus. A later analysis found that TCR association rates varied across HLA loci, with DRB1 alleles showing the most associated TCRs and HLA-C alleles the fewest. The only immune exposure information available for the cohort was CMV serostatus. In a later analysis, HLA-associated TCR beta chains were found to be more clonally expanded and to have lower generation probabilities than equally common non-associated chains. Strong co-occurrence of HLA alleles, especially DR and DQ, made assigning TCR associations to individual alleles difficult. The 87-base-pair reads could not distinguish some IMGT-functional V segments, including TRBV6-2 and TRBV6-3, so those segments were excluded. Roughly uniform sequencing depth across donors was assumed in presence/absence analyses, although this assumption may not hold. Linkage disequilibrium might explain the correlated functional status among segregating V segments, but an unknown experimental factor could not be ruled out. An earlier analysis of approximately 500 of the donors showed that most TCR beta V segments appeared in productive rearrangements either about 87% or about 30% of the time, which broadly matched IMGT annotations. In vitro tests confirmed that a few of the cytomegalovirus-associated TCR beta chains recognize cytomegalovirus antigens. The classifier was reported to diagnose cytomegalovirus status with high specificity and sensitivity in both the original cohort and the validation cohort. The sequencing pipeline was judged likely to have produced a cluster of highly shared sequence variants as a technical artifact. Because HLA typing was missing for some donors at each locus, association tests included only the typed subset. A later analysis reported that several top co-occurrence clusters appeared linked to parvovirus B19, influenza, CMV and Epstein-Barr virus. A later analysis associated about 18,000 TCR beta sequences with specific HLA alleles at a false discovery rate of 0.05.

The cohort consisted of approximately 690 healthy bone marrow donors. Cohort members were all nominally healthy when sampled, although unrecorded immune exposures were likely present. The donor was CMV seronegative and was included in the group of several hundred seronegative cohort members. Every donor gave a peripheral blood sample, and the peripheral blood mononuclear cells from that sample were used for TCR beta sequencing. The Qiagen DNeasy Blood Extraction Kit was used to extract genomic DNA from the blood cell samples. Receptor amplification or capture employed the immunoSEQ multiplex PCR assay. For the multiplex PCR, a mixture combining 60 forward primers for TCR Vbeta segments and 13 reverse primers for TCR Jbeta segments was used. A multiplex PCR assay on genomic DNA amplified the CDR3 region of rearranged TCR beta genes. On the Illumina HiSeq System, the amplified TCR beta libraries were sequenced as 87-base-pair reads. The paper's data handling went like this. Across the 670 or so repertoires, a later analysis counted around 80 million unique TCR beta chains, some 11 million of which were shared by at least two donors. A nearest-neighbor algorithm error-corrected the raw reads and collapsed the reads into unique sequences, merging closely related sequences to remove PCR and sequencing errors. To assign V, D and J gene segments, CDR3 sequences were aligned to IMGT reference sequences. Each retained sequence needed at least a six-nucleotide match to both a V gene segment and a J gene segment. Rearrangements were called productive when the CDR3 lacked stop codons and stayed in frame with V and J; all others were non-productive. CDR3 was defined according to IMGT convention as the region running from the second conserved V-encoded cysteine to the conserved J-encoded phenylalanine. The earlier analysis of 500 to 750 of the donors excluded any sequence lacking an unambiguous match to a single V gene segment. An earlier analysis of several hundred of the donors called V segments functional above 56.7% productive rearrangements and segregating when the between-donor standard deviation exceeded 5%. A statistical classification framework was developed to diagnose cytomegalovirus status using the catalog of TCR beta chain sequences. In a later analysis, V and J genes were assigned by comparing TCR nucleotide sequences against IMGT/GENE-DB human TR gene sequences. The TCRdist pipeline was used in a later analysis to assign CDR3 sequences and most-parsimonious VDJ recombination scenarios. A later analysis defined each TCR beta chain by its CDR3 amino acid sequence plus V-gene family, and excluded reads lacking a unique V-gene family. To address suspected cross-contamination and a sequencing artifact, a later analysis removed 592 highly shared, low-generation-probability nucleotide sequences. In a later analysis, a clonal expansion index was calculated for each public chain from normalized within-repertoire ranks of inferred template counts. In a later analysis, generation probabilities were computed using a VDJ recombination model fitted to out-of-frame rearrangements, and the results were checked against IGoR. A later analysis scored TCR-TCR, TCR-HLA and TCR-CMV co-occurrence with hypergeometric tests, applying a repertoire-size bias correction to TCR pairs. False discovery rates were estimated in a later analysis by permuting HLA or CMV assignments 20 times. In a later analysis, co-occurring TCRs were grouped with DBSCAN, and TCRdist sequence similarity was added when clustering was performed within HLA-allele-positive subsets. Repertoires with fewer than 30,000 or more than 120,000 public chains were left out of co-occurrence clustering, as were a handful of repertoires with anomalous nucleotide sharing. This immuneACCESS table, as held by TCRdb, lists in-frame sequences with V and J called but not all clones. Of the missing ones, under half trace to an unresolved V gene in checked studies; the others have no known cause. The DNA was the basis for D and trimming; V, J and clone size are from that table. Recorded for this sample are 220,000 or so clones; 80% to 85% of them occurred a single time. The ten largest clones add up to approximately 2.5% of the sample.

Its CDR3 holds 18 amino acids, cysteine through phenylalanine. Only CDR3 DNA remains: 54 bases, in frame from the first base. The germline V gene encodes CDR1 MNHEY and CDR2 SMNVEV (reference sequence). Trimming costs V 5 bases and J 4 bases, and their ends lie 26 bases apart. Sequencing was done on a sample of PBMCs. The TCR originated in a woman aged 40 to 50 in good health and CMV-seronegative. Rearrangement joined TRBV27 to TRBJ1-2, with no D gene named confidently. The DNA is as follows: TGTGCCAGCAGTCCCAGTGCCTCAGTGGTTTCATTCAGCTATGGCTACACCTTC. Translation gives CASSPSASVVSFSYGYTF.